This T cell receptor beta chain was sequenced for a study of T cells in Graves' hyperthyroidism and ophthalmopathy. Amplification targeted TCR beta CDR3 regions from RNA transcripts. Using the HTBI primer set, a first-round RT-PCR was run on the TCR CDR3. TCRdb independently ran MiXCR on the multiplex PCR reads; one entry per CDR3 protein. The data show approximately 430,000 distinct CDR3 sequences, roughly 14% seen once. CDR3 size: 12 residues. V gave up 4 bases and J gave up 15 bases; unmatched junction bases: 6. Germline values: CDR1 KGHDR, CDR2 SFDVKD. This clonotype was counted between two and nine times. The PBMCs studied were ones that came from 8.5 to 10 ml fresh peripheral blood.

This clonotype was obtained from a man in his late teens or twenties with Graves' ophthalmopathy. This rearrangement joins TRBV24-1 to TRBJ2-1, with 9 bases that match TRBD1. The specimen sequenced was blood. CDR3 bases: TGTGCCACCAGTGACCGGGACAGGGTGTGGTTCTTC. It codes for CATSDRDRVWFF.